Sequencing of this T cell receptor (beta chain) was carried out in a study of blood T cells in healthy people across ages. The V end was cut by 3 bases, the J end by 1 base, with 15 bases between. The CDR3 contains 15 residues. Germline loops: CDR1 DFQATT, CDR2 SNEGSKA (reference sequence). Sample-barcoded 5' priming and a J-beta primer mix drove a second PCR of roughly 6 to 12 cycles. Each CDR3 protein gets one entry after TCRdb re-called the 5' RACE reads with MiXCR. The table shows about 1 million distinct CDR3 sequences, with 35% to 55% occurring only once. The sequencing sample was made of blood. The J gene is TRBJ2-5, the V gene TRBV20-1, with D hard to call. This sequence originates from a woman aged 60 to 75 in good health. CDR3 bases: TGCAGTGCTAGCCGCGGTACCGCGCGCCAAGAGACCCAGTACTTC. It is translated as CSASRGTARQETQYF.